Listed here are 9 T cell receptor beta chains from one sample, sequenced in a study of CD8+CD57+ T cells in acquired aplastic anemia. All patients picked for sequencing had shown, by flow cytometry, an expansion of CD8+CD57+ cells. Genomic DNA templated the TCR beta VDJ and CDR3 profiling. Using its own MiXCR run on the reads, TCRdb lists one record per CDR3 protein. This repertoire shows over 250,000 distinct CDR3 sequences, roughly 53% found once; its top ten account for 1.3%. Sequencing input: sorted CD4+, CD8+, or CD8+CD57+ T cells (not recorded which) from PBMCs. The receptors stem from a human donor with aplastic anemia.

This clonotype came up a few times. The chain employs TRBV4-3 and TRBJ1-1; TRBD1 might be the D (5 bases). Trimming cost V 4 bases and J 11 bases, with 11 bases left between them. CDR1 is LGHNA, CDR2 YSLEER, per germline. The CDR3 extends over 11 amino acids. As DNA, the CDR3 is TGCGCCAGCAGCCGAGGGGACTGGGCTTTCTTT. It translates to CASSRGDWAFF.

The chain recombines TRBV9 with TRBJ1-2; D unresolved. Germline V gene data show CDR1 as SGDLS and CDR2 as YYNGEE. The CDR3 is 13 amino acids. V lost 0 bases and J 7 bases, leaving 10 bases between the germline ends. CDR3 sequence reads: CASSVADLGGYTF. The DNA for the CDR3 is TGTGCCAGCAGCGTAGCCGATTTAGGTGGCTACACCTTC.

The chain combines TRBV2 with TRBJ2-5; D is perhaps TRBD2 (6 bases). Trimming removed 7 bases at V and 4 bases at J, with 16 bases between. The germline V gene encodes CDR1 SNHLY and CDR2 FYNNEI. The length of the CDR3 is 14 residues. The CDR3: CASNRGEARETQYF. The CDR3 coding sequence is TGTGCCAGCAATAGAGGGGAGGCTAGAGAGACCCAGTACTTC.

The DNA of the CDR3 is TGTGCCACCAAATACAATGAGCAGTTCTTC. This gives the protein CATKYNEQFF. V and J are TRBV15 and TRBJ2-1, with unresolved D. The CDR3 is 10 amino acids. Trimming stripped 7 bases from V and 4 bases from J, with 2 bases between. Germline V gene sequence: CDR1 LNHNV, CDR2 YYDKDF (reference sequence).

This clonotype was detected many times. The chain combines TRBV2 with TRBJ2-5; TRBD1 or TRBD2 may be the D gene (5 bases each). V was clipped by 4 bases and J by 1 base, with 13 bases between them. The CDR3 contains 15 residues. The germline CDR1 and CDR2 sequences are SNHLY and FYNNEI. The CDR3 sequence: CASSGERGVQETQYF. The CDR3 nucleotides are TGTGCCAGCAGTGGCGAGAGGGGAGTCCAAGAGACCCAGTACTTC.

The chain links TRBV7-3 to TRBJ2-1; 12 nucleotides agree with TRBD2. V dropped 6 bases and J dropped 6; count of bases not matched to a gene: 6. CDR3 length equals 15 residues. Germline CDR1 is SGHTA and CDR2 is FQGTGA. In DNA form, the CDR3 reads TGTGCCAGCAGTGTCCTAGCGGGAGGGGGCAATGAGCAGTTCTTC. Encoded protein: CASSVLAGGGNEQFF.

As to this clonotype: An end of the junction does not agree with germline; a read error may underlie this. The V and J genes are TRBV5-4 and TRBJ1-3; 7 nucleotides align to TRBD1. Germline-derived CDR1 and CDR2 are SGHNT and YYREEE (reference sequence). The CDR3 runs to 15 residues. CDR3 residues: CASSLGGFSGNTVYF. As DNA, the CDR3 is TGTGCCAGCAGCTTAGGGGGCTTCTCTGGAAACACCGTATATTTT.

Only one count was recorded for this clonotype. The rearrangement joins TRBV7-2 to TRBJ2-3, with 8 bases lining up with TRBD2. The CDR3 covers 15 residues. Unmatched junction bases numbered 5, after V lost 6 bases and J lost 0 bases. CDR1 is SGHTA and CDR2 is FQGNSA in the germline V gene. The CDR3 nucleotides are TGTGCCAGCAGTGACTCTAGCGGGAGCACAGATACGCAGTATTTT. It codes for CASSDSSGSTDTQYF.

This rearrangement joins TRBV20-1 to TRBJ1-1, with D possibly TRBD1 on 6 matching bases. Germline V lookup: CDR1 DFQATT, CDR2 SNEGSKA (reference sequence). Trimming shortened V by 0 bases and J by 0 bases, and 14 bases separated the two germline ends. The CDR3 consists of 16 residues. The CDR3 DNA is TGCAGTGCTAGAGACCCGGGACACCGACTGAACACTGAAGCTTTCTTT. It yields the protein CSARDPGHRLNTEAFF.